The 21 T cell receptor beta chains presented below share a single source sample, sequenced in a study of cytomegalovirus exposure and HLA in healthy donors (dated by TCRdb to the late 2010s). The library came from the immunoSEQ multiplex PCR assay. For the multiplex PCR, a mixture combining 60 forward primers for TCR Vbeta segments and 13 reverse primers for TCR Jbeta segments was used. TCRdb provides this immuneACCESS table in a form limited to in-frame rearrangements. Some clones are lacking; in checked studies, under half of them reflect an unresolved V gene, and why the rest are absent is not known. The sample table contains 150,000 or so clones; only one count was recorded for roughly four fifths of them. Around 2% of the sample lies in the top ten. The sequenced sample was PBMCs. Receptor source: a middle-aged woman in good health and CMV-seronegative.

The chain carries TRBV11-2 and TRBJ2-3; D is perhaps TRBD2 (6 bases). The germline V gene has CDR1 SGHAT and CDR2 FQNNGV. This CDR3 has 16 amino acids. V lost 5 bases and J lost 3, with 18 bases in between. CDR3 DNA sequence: TGTGCCAGCAGCCGGCGGGGCATCCGGAGGACAGATACGCAGTATTTT. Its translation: CASSRRGIRRTDTQYF.

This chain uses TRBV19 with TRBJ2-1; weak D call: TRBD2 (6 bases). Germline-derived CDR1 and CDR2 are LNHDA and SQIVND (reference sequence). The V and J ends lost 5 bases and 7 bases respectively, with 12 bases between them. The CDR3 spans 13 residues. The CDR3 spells CASSFGGENEQFF. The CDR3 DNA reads TGTGCCAGTAGTTTCGGCGGGGAAAATGAGCAGTTCTTC.

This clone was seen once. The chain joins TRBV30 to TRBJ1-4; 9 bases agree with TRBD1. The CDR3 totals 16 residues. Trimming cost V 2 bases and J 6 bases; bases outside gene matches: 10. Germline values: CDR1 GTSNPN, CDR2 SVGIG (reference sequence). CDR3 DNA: TGTGCCTGGAGTAACCACAGGGGGCGGCGGGATGAAAAACTGTTTTTT. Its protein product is CAWSNHRGRRDEKLFF. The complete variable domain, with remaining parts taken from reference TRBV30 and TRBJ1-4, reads SQTIHQWPATLVQPVGSPLSLECTVEGTSNPNLYWYRQAAGRGLQLLFYSVGIGQISSEVPQNLSASRPQDRQFILSSKKLLLSDSGFYLCAWSNHRGRRDEKLFFGSGTQLSVL.

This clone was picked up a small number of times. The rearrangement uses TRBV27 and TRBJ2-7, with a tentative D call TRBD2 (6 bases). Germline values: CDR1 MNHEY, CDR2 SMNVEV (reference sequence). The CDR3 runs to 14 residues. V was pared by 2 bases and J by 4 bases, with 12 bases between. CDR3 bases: TGTGCCAGCAGTTTACGGGGGTTTCCGTACGAGCAGTACTTC. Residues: CASSLRGFPYEQYF.

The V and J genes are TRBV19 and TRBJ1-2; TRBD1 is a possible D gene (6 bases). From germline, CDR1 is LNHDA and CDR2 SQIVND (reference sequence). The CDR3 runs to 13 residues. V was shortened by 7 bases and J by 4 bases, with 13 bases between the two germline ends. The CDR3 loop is CASKDRPSYGYTF. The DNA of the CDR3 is TGTGCCAGTAAAGACAGGCCGTCCTATGGCTACACCTTC.

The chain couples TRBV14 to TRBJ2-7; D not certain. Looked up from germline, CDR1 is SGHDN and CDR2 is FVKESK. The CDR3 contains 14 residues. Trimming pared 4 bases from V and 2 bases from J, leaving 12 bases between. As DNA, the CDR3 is TGTGCCAGCAGCCCGCTTGGAGAAACCTACGAGCAGTACTTC. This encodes CASSPLGETYEQYF.

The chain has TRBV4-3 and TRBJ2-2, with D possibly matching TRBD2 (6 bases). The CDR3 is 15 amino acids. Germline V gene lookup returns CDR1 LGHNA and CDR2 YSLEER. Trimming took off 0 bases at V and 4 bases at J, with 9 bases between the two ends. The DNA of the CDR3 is TGCGCCAGCAGCCAAGAGGGCGGGATCACCGGGGAGCTGTTTTTT. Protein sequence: CASSQEGGITGELFF.

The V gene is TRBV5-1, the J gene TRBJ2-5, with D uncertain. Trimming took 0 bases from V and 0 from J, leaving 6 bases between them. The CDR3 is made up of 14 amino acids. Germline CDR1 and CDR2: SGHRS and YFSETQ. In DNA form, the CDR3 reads TGCGCCAGCAGCTTGGTGCCAGACCAAGAGACCCAGTACTTC. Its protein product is CASSLVPDQETQYF.

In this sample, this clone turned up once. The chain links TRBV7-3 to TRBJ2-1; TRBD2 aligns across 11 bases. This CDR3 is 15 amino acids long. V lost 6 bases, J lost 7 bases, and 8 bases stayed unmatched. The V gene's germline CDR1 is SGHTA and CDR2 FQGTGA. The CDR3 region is CASSQIAGGRNEQFF. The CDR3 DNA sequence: TGTGCCAGCAGTCAAATAGCGGGAGGGAGGAATGAGCAGTTCTTC.

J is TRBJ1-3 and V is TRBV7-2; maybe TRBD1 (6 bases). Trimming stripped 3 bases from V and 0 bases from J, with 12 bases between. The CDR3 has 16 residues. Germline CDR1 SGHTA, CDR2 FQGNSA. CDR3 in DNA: TGTGCCAGCAGCTTTGGGGGCAGGGCCTCTGGAAACACCATATATTTT. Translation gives CASSFGGRASGNTIYF.

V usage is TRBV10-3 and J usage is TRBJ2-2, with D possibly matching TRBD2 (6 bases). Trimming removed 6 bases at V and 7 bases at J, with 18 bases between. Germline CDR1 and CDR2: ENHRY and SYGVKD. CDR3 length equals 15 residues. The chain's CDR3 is CAIRSEGRYGGELFF. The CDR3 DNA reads TGTGCCATCAGATCGGAGGGCCGATACGGCGGGGAGCTGTTTTTT.

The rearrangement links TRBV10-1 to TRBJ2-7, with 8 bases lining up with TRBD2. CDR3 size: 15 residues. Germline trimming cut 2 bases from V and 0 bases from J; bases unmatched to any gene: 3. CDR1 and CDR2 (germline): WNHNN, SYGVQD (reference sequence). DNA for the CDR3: TGCGCCAGCAGTGAGGGACTAGCTTCCTCCTACGAGCAGTACTTC. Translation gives CASSEGLASSYEQYF.

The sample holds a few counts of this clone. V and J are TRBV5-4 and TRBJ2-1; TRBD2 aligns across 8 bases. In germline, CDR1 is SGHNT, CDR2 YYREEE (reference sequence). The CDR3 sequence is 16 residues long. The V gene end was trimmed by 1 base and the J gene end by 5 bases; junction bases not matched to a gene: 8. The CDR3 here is CASSLRRTSSHNEQFF. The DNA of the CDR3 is TGTGCCAGCAGCTTGAGAAGGACTAGCAGCCACAATGAGCAGTTCTTC. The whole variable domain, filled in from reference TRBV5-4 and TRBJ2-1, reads ETGVTQSPTHLIKTRGQQVTLRCSSQSGHNTVSWYQQALGQGPQFIFQYYREEENGRGNFPPRFSGLQFPNYSSELNVNALELDDSALYLCASSLRRTSSHNEQFFGPGTRLTVL.

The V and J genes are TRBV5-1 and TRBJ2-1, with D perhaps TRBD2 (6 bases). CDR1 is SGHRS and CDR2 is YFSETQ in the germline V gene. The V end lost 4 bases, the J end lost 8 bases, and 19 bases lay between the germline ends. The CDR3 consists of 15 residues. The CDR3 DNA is TGCGCCAGCAGCCCGGGGGTAATGTTGGAGTATGAGCAGTTCTTC. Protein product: CASSPGVMLEYEQFF.

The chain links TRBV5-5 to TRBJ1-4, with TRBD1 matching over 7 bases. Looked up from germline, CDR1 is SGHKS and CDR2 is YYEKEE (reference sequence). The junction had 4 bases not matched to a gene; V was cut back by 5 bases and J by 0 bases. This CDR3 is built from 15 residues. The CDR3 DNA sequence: TGTGCCAGCAGTCGACAGGGCGCAACTAATGAAAAACTGTTTTTT. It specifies CASSRQGATNEKLFF.

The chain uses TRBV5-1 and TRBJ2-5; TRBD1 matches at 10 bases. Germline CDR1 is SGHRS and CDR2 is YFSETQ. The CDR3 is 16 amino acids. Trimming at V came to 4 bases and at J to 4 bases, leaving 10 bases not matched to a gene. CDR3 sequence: CASSLLGTGDSETQYF. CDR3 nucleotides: TGCGCCAGCAGCCTGCTGGGGACAGGGGATTCAGAGACCCAGTACTTC.

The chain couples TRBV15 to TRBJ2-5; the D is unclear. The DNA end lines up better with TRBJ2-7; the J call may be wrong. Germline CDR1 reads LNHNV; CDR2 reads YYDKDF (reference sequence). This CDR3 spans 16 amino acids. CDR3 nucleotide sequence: TGTGCCACCAGCAGAGATTTAGTCCAGCGAAACTACGAGCAGTACTTC. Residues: CATSRDLVQRNYEQYF.

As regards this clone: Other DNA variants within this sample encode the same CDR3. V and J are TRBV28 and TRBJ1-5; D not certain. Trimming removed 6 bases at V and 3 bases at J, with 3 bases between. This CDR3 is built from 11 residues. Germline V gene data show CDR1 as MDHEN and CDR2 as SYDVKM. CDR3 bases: TGTGCCAGCAGCCTCAATCAGCCCCAGCATTTT. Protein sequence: CASSLNQPQHF.

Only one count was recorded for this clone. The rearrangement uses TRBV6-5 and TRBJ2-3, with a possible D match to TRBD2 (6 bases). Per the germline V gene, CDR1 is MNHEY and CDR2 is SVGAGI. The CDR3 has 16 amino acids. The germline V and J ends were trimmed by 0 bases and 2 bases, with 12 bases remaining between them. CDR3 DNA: TGTGCCAGCAGTTACTCGCGGCGGGGAGCCACAGATACGCAGTATTTT. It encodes CASSYSRRGATDTQYF.

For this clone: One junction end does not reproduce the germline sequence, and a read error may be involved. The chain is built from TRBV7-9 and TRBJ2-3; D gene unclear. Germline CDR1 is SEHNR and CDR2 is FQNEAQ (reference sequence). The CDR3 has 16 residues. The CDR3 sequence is CSSSLLQTKFTDTQYF. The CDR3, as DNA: TGTTCCAGCAGCTTACTCCAGACAAAATTCACAGATACGCAGTATTTT. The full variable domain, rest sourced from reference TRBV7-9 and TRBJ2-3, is DTGVSQNPRHKITKRGQNVTFRCDPISEHNRLYWYRQTLGQGPEFLTYFQNEAQLEKSRLLSDRFSAERPKGSFSTLEIQRTEQGDSAMYLCSSSLLQTKFTDTQYFGPGTRLTVL.

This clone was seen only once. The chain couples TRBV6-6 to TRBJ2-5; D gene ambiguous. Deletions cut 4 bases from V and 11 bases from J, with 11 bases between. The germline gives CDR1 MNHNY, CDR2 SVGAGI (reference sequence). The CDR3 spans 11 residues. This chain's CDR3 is CASSSPLQQYF. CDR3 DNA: TGTGCCAGCAGTTCCCCTCTACAGCAGTACTTC.